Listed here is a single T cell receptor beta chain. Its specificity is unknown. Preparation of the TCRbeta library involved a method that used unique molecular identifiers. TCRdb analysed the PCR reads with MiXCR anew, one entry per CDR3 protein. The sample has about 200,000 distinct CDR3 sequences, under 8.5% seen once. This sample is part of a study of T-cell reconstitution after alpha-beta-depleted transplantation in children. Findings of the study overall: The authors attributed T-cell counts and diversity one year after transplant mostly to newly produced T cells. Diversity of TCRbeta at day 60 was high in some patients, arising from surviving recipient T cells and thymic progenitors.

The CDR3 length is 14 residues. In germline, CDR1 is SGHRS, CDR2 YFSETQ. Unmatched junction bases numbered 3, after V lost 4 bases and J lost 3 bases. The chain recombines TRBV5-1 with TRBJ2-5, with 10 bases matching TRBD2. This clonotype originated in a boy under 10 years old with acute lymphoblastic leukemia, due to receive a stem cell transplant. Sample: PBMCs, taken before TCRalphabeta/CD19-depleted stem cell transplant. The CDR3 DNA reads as TGCGCCAGCAGCGGCGGACTAGCGGAAGAGACCCAGTACTTC. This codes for CASSGGLAEETQYF.